The 7 T cell receptor beta chains below all came from one sample that was sequenced in a study of CD8+CD57+ T cells in acquired aplastic anemia. Using genomic DNA as the template, TCR beta VDJ and CDR3 profiling was carried out. TCRdb re-called the reads with MiXCR, one entry per CDR3 protein. Here the sample spans about 120,000 distinct CDR3 sequences, 55% to 70% being singletons. Those patients picked for sequencing had displayed CD8+CD57+ cell expansion on flow cytometry. The specimen sequenced was sorted CD4+, CD8+, or CD8+CD57+ T cells (not recorded which) from PBMCs. These receptors were taken from a human donor with aplastic anemia.

This clonotype was counted between two and nine times. V gene TRBV29-1 combines with J gene TRBJ2-7; D gene ambiguous. V was cut by 6 bases and J by 0 bases, with 9 bases left in between. Per the germline V gene, CDR1 is SQVTM and CDR2 is ANQGSEA. CDR3 size: 12 residues. CDR3 in DNA: TGCAGCGTCCGGACGGACTCCTACGAGCAGTACTTC. Translating gives CSVRTDSYEQYF.

This chain uses TRBV20-1 with TRBJ2-7; TRBD1 matches at 7 bases. Germline CDR1 is DFQATT and CDR2 is SNEGSKA (reference sequence). The CDR3 is made up of 12 amino acids. The V and J ends lost 5 bases and 2 bases, in that order; junction bases with no gene match: 3. CDR3 protein: CSARDRTYEQYF. The CDR3 DNA is TGCAGTGCTCGGGACAGAACCTACGAGCAGTACTTC.

This clonotype has only a few counts. The chain has TRBV15 and TRBJ1-2, with D hard to call. The CDR3 extends over 13 amino acids. The ends were cut back, 7 bases at V and 5 bases at J, with 14 bases in the middle. Germline V gene data show CDR1 as LNHNV and CDR2 as YYDKDF (reference sequence). CDR3 DNA sequence: TGTGCCACCACAGGTGGGGAGGATTATGGCTACACCTTC. This sequence encodes CATTGGEDYGYTF.

This chain's CDR3 is CASSLGQTPGRQETQYF. CDR3 DNA: TGTGCCAGCAGCTTAGGGCAAACCCCAGGGCGGCAAGAGACCCAGTACTTC. The rearrangement joins TRBV13 to TRBJ2-5; D might be TRBD1 (5 bases). CDR1 is PRHDT and CDR2 is FYEKMQ in the germline V gene (reference sequence). V lost 0 bases to trimming and J lost 2 bases, with 16 bases between them. This CDR3 spans 17 amino acids. Together with reference TRBV13 and TRBJ2-5, the CDR3 gives the full variable domain: AAGVIQSPRHLIKEKRETATLKCYPIPRHDTVYWYQQGPGQDPQFLISFYEKMQSDKGSIPDRFSAQQFSDYHSELNMSSLELGDSALYFCASSLGQTPGRQETQYFGPGTRLLVL.

The genes are TRBV2 and TRBJ2-5, with D perhaps matching TRBD2 (6 bases). Per germline, CDR1 SNHLY and CDR2 FYNNEI. This CDR3 spans 15 amino acids. The V gene lost 6 bases and the J gene lost 5 bases, with 19 bases spanning the gap. CDR3 region: CASSQERGWSETQYF. The CDR3 DNA sequence: TGTGCCAGCAGCCAAGAACGGGGGTGGTCGGAGACCCAGTACTTC. Full variable domain (outside the CDR3, taken from reference TRBV2 and TRBJ2-5): EPEVTQTPSHQVTQMGQEVILRCVPISNHLYFYWYRQILGQKVEFLVSFYNNEISEKSEIFDDQFSVERPDGSNFTLKIRSTKLEDSAMYFCASSQERGWSETQYFGPGTRLLVL.

V gene TRBV20-1 combines with J gene TRBJ2-7; D perhaps matches TRBD2 (6 bases). The CDR3 runs 13 residues. Germline V gene lookup returns CDR1 DFQATT and CDR2 SNEGSKA (reference sequence). Trimming cost V 6 bases and J 3 bases, with 15 bases left between them. In nucleotides, the CDR3 is TGCAGTGCCGACGGGACTGAAAACTACGAGCAGTACTTC. It codes for CSADGTENYEQYF.

The chain combines TRBV19 with TRBJ1-5, with D perhaps TRBD1 (5 bases). Germline CDR1 reads LNHDA; CDR2 reads SQIVND (reference sequence). The ends were cut back, 4 bases at V and 2 bases at J, with 15 bases in the middle. The CDR3 covers 16 residues. The CDR3 loop reads CASSREIREGNQPQHF. For the CDR3, the DNA is TGTGCCAGTAGTAGAGAAATCAGGGAAGGCAATCAGCCCCAGCATTTT.